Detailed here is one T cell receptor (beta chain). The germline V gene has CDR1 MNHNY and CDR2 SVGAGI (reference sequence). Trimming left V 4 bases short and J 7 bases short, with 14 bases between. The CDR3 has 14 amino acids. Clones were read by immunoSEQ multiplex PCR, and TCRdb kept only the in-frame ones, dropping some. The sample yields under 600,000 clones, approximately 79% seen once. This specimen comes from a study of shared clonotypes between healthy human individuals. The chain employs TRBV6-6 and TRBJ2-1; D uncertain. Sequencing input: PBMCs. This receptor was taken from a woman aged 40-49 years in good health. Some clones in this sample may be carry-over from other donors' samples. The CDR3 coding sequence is TGTGCCAGCAGTTCGAATGCCCTCGGGAATGAGCAGTTCTTC. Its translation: CASSSNALGNEQFF.